This T cell receptor (beta chain) was identified during a study of vaccination effects on CD4 cells after COVID-19. Sequencing was preceded by expansion of antigen-specific CD4+ T cells with viral peptide pools in the ViraFEST assay. Culturing for 10 days preceded CD4+ T cell isolation. The infection with SARS-CoV-2 (confirmed by PCR) occurred in this person between March and December 2020. A few million PBMC per well received approximately 10 IU/ml IL-2 and about 10 ug/ml peptides in culture. As to this clone: Its specificity is unknown.

Losses at the gene ends were 6 bases for V and 4 bases for J; bases not matched to a gene: 17. The CDR3 runs 19 residues. Germline values: CDR1 MNHEY, CDR2 SVGEGT. The protocol was immunoSEQ multiplex PCR, while the TCRdb copy is restricted to in-frame clones and leaves out a portion. The table lists some 56,000 clones, 76% of them singletons. This TCR derives from a human donor who had a prior SARS-CoV-2 infection. The input for sequencing was CD4+ T cells from PBMCs cultured with HIV peptides, taken before COVID-19 vaccination. Sample subset: HIV-1 Nef peptide pool negative control/reference culture. The chain has TRBV6-2 or TRBV6-3 and TRBJ2-2; 10 positions match TRBD2. CDR3 DNA sequence: TGTGCCAGCAGCCCTAGGTCGAGAGGGGCTAGCGGGAGCACCGGGGAGCTGTTTTTT. Its protein is CASSPRSRGASGSTGELFF.